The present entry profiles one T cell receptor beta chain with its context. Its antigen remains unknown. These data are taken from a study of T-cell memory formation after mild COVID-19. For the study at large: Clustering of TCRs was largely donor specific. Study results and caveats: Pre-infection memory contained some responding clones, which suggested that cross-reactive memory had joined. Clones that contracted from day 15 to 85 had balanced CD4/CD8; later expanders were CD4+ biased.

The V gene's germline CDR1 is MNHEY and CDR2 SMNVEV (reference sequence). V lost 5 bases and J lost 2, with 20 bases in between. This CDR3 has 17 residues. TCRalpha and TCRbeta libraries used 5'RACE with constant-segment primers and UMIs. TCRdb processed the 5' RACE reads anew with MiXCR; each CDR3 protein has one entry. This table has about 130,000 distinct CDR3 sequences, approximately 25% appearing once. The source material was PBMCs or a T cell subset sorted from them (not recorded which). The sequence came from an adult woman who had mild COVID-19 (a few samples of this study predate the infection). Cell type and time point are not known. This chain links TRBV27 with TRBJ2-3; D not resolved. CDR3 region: CASSPSWNYLLTDTQYF. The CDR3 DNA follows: TGTGCCAGCAGTCCCTCCTGGAACTACCTACTCACAGATACGCAGTATTTT.